The present T cell receptor (beta chain) was sequenced within a study of naive and memory T cell subsets. Findings of the study overall: From naive to CM, EM and EMRA, diversity decreased and Gini increased.

Alpha and beta libraries were amplified separately from the second PCR onward. This clonotype was seen a handful of times. Its specificity is not known. An equimolar mix of two oligonucleotides served as the beta constant-region primer for TRBC1 and TRBC2. TCRdb reprocessed the UMI-ligation and nested PCR reads via MiXCR and lists one record per CDR3 protein. The sample carries some 100,000 distinct CDR3 sequences, about 6.5% recorded once. Germline V gene data show CDR1 as SNHLY and CDR2 as FYNNEI. Trimming stripped 7 bases from V and 12 bases from J, with 10 bases between. This CDR3 comprises 11 residues.

The sequenced material came from central memory CD4+ T cells from blood. The clonotype was recovered from a human donor in good health. The V gene is TRBV2, the J gene TRBJ1-6; D is uncertain. The chain's CDR3 is CASNSLGPLHF. For the CDR3, the DNA is TGTGCCAGCAATTCGTTAGGACCCCTCCACTTT.